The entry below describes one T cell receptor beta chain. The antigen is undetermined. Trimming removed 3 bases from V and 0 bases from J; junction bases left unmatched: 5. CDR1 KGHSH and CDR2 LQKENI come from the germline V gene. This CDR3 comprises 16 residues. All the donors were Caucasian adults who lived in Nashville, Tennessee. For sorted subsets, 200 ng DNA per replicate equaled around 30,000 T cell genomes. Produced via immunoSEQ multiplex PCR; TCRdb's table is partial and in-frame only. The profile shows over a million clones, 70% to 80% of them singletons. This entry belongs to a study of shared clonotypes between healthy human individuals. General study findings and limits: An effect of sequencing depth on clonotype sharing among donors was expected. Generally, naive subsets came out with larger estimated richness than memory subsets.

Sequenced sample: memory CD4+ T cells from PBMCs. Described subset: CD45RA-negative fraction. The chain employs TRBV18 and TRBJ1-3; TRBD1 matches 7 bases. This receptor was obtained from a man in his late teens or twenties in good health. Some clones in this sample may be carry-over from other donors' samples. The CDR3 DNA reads TGTGCCAGCTCACCCTCGACAGGGCCCTCTGGAAACACCATATATTTT. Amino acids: CASSPSTGPSGNTIYF.